Shown below are 22 T cell receptor beta chains from a single sample sequenced in a study of cytomegalovirus exposure and HLA in healthy donors. PCR employed 60 Vbeta and 13 Jbeta primers. Profiling relied on immunoSEQ multiplex PCR, and the TCRdb table lists in-frame clones only, not all of them. The sample consists of over 130,000 clones, approximately 65% of them appearing once. The sequencing sample was made of PBMCs. All receptors come from a woman aged 55-70 years in good health and CMV-seronegative.

The chain links TRBV7-3 to TRBJ1-1, with 9 nucleotides matching TRBD1. CDR1 and CDR2 (germline): SGHTA, FQGTGA. This CDR3 is built from 15 residues. The V gene end was trimmed by 2 bases and the J gene end by 3 bases; junction bases not matched to a gene: 4. DNA of the CDR3: TGTGCCAGCAGCTTACGACAGGGGGGGTACACTGAAGCTTTCTTT. This encodes CASSLRQGGYTEAFF.

The chain links TRBV6-1 to TRBJ2-7, with D possibly being TRBD1 (5 bases). Between the trimmed V and J ends, which lost 3 bases and 0 bases, there was a span of 15 bases. This CDR3 contains 16 residues. CDR1 MNHNS and CDR2 SASEGT come from the germline V gene. As DNA, the CDR3 is TGTGCCAGCAGTGATAAGAGGACATCGAGCTCCTACGAGCAGTACTTC. It specifies CASSDKRTSSSYEQYF.

The chain recombines TRBV6-1 with TRBJ2-4; 8 bases are a match to TRBD1. The CDR3 totals 15 residues. Germline V gene lookup returns CDR1 MNHNS and CDR2 SASEGT. With V trimmed by 7 bases and J by 1 base, 6 bases remained unmatched. The CDR3: CASTRGLQAKNIQYF. CDR3 coding DNA: TGTGCCAGCACCAGGGGGCTACAGGCCAAAAACATTCAGTACTTC.

The rearrangement uses TRBV6-5 and TRBJ1-2; D perhaps matches TRBD1 (6 bases). V was shortened by 2 bases and J by 4 bases, with 11 bases between the two germline ends. Looked up from germline, CDR1 is MNHEY and CDR2 is SVGAGI. The CDR3 runs 14 residues. The CDR3 nucleotides read TGTGCCAGCAGTTACCAGGGGCAGAGCTATGGCTACACCTTC. It yields the protein CASSYQGQSYGYTF.

This clone has at least ten counts. The V and J genes are TRBV2 and TRBJ2-1; the match to TRBD2 covers 8 bases. CDR3 length: 13 amino acids. CDR1 and CDR2 (germline): SNHLY, FYNNEI. Trimming took 8 bases from V and 6 from J; bases not matched to a gene: 6. This CDR3 reads CASVGLVGNEQFF. DNA for the CDR3: TGTGCCAGCGTGGGACTAGTGGGCAATGAGCAGTTCTTC.

J is TRBJ2-3 and V is TRBV28; a possible D gene is TRBD2 (5 bases). This CDR3 comprises 14 residues. V shed 7 bases and J shed 2 bases, with 13 bases lying between them. Germline CDR1 is MDHEN and CDR2 is SYDVKM. The CDR3 DNA reads as TGTGCCAGCATACGGGCGGGCTTCACAGATACGCAGTATTTT. Translated, it gives CASIRAGFTDTQYF.

The chain employs TRBV4-1 and TRBJ1-4; TRBD1 might be the D (6 bases). Germline V gene lookup returns CDR1 MGHRA and CDR2 YSYEKL. This CDR3 spans 15 amino acids. V gave up 5 bases and J gave up 5 bases, with 15 bases separating them. The CDR3: CASSSRDRMNEKLFF. In nucleotides, the CDR3 is TGCGCCAGCAGCTCCCGTGACAGGATGAATGAAAAACTGTTTTTT.

The DNA of the CDR3 is TGTGCCAGCAGTTCACCACGGACTAGCGGTTACGAGCAGTACTTC. As protein: CASSSPRTSGYEQYF. The chain has TRBV6-6 and TRBJ2-7, with TRBD2 identical over 10 bases. V gave up 4 bases and J gave up 4 bases; unmatched junction bases: 7. The CDR3 is made up of 15 amino acids. Germline-derived CDR1 and CDR2 are MNHNY and SVGAGI (reference sequence).

The V and J genes are TRBV5-4 and TRBJ1-1, with D perhaps matching TRBD1 (6 bases). V lost 4 bases and J 4 bases, leaving 17 bases between the germline ends. Germline V gives CDR1 SGHNT, CDR2 YYREEE (reference sequence). CDR3 length equals 15 residues. For the CDR3, the DNA is TGTGCCAGCAGCACGAACAGGGCGCCGGGCACTGAAGCTTTCTTT. This sequence encodes CASSTNRAPGTEAFF.

The chain links TRBV6-6 to TRBJ1-1; no clear D gene. V was trimmed by 1 base and J by 0 bases, leaving 6 bases between them. The CDR3 consists of 14 residues. Germline CDR1 and CDR2: MNHNY and SVGAGI (reference sequence). The CDR3 region is CASSYFQVNTEAFF. CDR3 DNA: TGTGCCAGCAGTTACTTCCAGGTGAACACTGAAGCTTTCTTT.

This rearrangement joins TRBV29-1 to TRBJ1-2, with D perhaps matching TRBD1 (6 bases). The CDR3 has 12 residues. Germline V gene sequence: CDR1 SQVTM, CDR2 ANQGSEA. The V end lost 2 bases, the J end lost 4 bases, and 8 bases lay between the germline ends. CDR3 residues: CSVEPGVYGYTF. CDR3 coding DNA: TGCAGCGTTGAACCAGGGGTCTATGGCTACACCTTC.

The genes are TRBV14 and TRBJ2-7; the D is unclear. V lost 0 bases and J lost 2, with 5 bases in between. The germline V gene encodes CDR1 SGHDN and CDR2 FVKESK. The CDR3 length is 13 residues. The CDR3 DNA is TGTGCCAGCAGCCAAGAGAGGACCTACGAGCAGTACTTC. Protein product: CASSQERTYEQYF.

The sample holds a few counts of this clone. The J gene is TRBJ2-1, the V gene TRBV19; maybe TRBD2 (7 bases). CDR1 LNHDA and CDR2 SQIVND come from the germline V gene (reference sequence). The V end lost 7 bases, the J end lost 1 base, and 17 bases lay between the germline ends. The CDR3 sequence is 16 residues long. CDR3 coding DNA: TGTGCCAGTAAAGGGGGGGCGGGGCGTTCCTACAATGAGCAGTTCTTC. Translation gives CASKGGAGRSYNEQFF.

The chain has TRBV7-2 and TRBJ2-7; TRBD2 is a possible D gene (6 bases). Trimming pared 5 bases from V and 3 bases from J, leaving 14 bases between. Per germline, CDR1 SGHTA and CDR2 FQGNSA. This CDR3 contains 14 residues. This CDR3 reads CASSRGRDGYEQYF. The CDR3 DNA is TGTGCCAGCAGCCGAGGGCGGGACGGCTACGAGCAGTACTTC.

Written as DNA, the CDR3 is TGTGCCAGTAGTATACCGGGGAGGGGCACCGGGGAGCTGTTTTTT. Translating it yields CASSIPGRGTGELFF. The chain recombines TRBV19 with TRBJ2-2; 7 nucleotides agree with TRBD2. J was trimmed by 4 bases and V by 2 bases; bases with no gene match: 4. The CDR3 is 15 residues long. Per the germline V gene, CDR1 is LNHDA and CDR2 is SQIVND (reference sequence).

The V and J genes are TRBV7-3 and TRBJ1-2; TRBD1 agrees at 7 bases. The germline V gene has CDR1 SGHTA and CDR2 FQGTGA. The V segment lost 5 bases and the J segment 7 bases; nucleotides outside the gene matches: 7. The CDR3 spans 13 residues. CDR3 sequence (DNA): TGTGCCAGCAGCCCGGACAGGACCAGTGGCTACACCTTC. It yields the protein CASSPDRTSGYTF.

There are a few counts of this clone. The V gene is TRBV9, the J gene TRBJ2-1, with D possibly being TRBD2 (5 bases). V lost 4 bases, J lost 6 bases, and 20 bases lay in between. The CDR3 runs to 16 residues. In germline, CDR1 is SGDLS, CDR2 YYNGEE. CDR3 sequence reads: CASSPYLATRGNEQFF. Written as DNA, the CDR3 is TGTGCCAGCAGCCCTTACTTAGCGACCCGGGGCAATGAGCAGTTCTTC.

This clone occurred a few times. The rearrangement uses TRBV7-3 and TRBJ2-7; the D is unclear. The CDR3 spans 15 residues. V was pared by 5 bases and J by 0 bases, with 14 bases between. Germline CDR1 and CDR2: SGHTA and FQGTGA. CDR3 loop: CASSPIRHSSYEQYF. CDR3 DNA sequence: TGTGCCAGCAGCCCCATTCGCCATAGCTCCTACGAGCAGTACTTC.

The J gene is TRBJ1-6, the V gene TRBV2; D uncertain. Germline assignment: CDR1 SNHLY and CDR2 FYNNEI. V was trimmed by 0 bases and J by 5 bases, leaving 11 bases between them. The CDR3 is made up of 16 amino acids. CDR3 protein: CASSEALRGDNSPLHF. The CDR3 nucleotides are TGTGCCAGCAGTGAAGCGTTACGAGGAGATAATTCACCCCTCCACTTT.

The chain recombines TRBV5-1 with TRBJ2-7; 8 nucleotides line up with TRBD2. Trimming took 0 bases from V and 3 from J; bases not matched to a gene: 5. The CDR3 consists of 15 residues. CDR1 is SGHRS and CDR2 is YFSETQ in the germline V gene. CDR3 DNA sequence: TGCGCCAGCAGCTTGGGGCCCGGGACTAGCTACGAGCAGTACTTC. Translated: CASSLGPGTSYEQYF. Together with reference TRBV5-1 and TRBJ2-7, the CDR3 gives the full variable domain: KAGVTQTPRYLIKTRGQQVTLSCSPISGHRSVSWYQQTPGQGLQFLFEYFSETQRNKGNFPGRFSGRQFSNSRSEMNVSTLELGDSALYLCASSLGPGTSYEQYFGPGTRLTVT.

This clone is a singleton in its sample. CDR3 in DNA: TGTGCCAGCAGCTTAATAGCGGTAGCCTACAATGAGCAGTTCTTC. This translates into CASSLIAVAYNEQFF. The genes are TRBV7-2 and TRBJ2-1, with D possibly matching TRBD2 (6 bases). The ends were cut back, 2 bases at V and 2 bases at J, with 10 bases in the middle. Germline assignment: CDR1 SGHTA and CDR2 FQGNSA. This CDR3 has 15 amino acids.

The chain carries TRBV27 and TRBJ2-2; TRBD1 matches at 7 bases. The CDR3 runs 15 residues. CDR1 is MNHEY, CDR2 SMNVEV, per germline (reference sequence). V dropped 7 bases and J dropped 5; count of bases not matched to a gene: 10. The CDR3 spells CASKIEGARTGELFF. CDR3 nucleotide sequence: TGTGCCAGCAAGATTGAGGGGGCGAGGACCGGGGAGCTGTTTTTT.